The clone carrying this T cell receptor (beta chain) has just a few counts. Its antigen is not known. TCRdb reanalysed the 5' RACE reads using MiXCR and keeps one entry per CDR3 protein. The repertoire has roughly 230,000 distinct CDR3 sequences, about 8.9% of them found once; the top ten carry 3%. V lost 2 bases and J lost 4; bases outside the gene matches: 7. The CDR3 consists of 16 residues. CDR1 is MDHEN, CDR2 SYDVKM, per germline. This sample is drawn from a study of identical twins. General observations from the study: Abundant cord blood beta clonotypes carried fewer insertions; memory repertoires showed none. Among beta out-of-frame sequences, excess sharing between twins appeared weaker.

This same sample was also taken into another study, of yellow fever vaccine responses in identical twins. That paper adds: Twins showed a vaccine T cell response that reportedly seemed partly convergent, partly personalized.

Sequenced sample: CD8+ T cells sorted from blood. This rearrangement joins TRBV28 to TRBJ2-7; 11 nucleotides match TRBD1. The clonotype was recovered from a young woman in good health. The CDR3 loop reads CASSLDIGDRGYEQYF. The DNA for the CDR3 is TGTGCCAGCAGTTTAGATATCGGGGACAGGGGGTACGAGCAGTACTTC.